The 13 T cell receptor beta chains given below trace back to one sample, sequenced in a study of regulatory T cells. Whole-study findings and limits: Hydrophobic residues at CDR3 positions 6 and 7 were enriched in conventional CD4+ T cells of CD3G-deficient patients.

These receptors have no identified antigens. The primer mix had 52 TRBV and 13 TRBJ primers. Clones were read by immunoSEQ multiplex PCR, and TCRdb kept only the in-frame ones, dropping some. Of around 30,000 clones in the sample, 93% were seen once. Source material: conventional CD4+ T cells sorted from blood. The receptors were gathered from a child between 2 and 9 years old with CD3G deficiency.

This clone was seen only once. The rearrangement uses TRBV28 and TRBJ2-1; D may be TRBD2 (5 bases). The CDR3 consists of 12 residues. V shed 4 bases and J shed 9 bases, with 10 bases lying between them. Germline lookup yields CDR1 MDHEN and CDR2 SYDVKM. For the CDR3, the DNA is TGTGCCAGCAGTTCGACTATTAGTGAGCAGTTCTTC. This encodes CASSSTISEQFF.

This clone was counted only a few times. The J gene is TRBJ1-2, the V gene TRBV6-6; no reliable D call. Trimming took 4 bases from V and 4 from J, leaving 7 bases between them. Germline CDR1 MNHNY, CDR2 SVGAGI (reference sequence). The CDR3 sequence is 12 residues long. CDR3 sequence (DNA): TGTGCCAGCAGTTCGGGTGGCTATGGCTACACCTTC. Its translation: CASSSGGYGYTF.

J is TRBJ2-1 and V is TRBV7-2; 7 bases are a match to TRBD2. The CDR3 sequence is 15 residues long. Germline CDR1 is SGHTA and CDR2 is FQGNSA. V lost 0 bases and J lost 4; bases outside the gene matches: 3. The CDR3 reads CASSLAGGIYNEQFF. The CDR3 DNA is TGTGCCAGCAGCTTAGCGGGAGGGATATACAATGAGCAGTTCTTC.

CDR3 DNA sequence: TGCGCCAGCAGCTTACAGGGTATAGGCGACGGCTACACCTTC. This encodes CASSLQGIGDGYTF. The chain has TRBV5-1 and TRBJ1-2; TRBD1 might be the D (6 bases). The V end was cut by 2 bases, the J end by 8 bases, with 16 bases between. The V gene's germline CDR1 is SGHRS and CDR2 YFSETQ. The CDR3 is 14 residues long.

The chain uses TRBV7-9 and TRBJ2-5, with no clear D. Between the trimmed V and J ends, which lost 5 bases and 4 bases, there was a span of 8 bases. Per germline, CDR1 SEHNR and CDR2 FQNEAQ (reference sequence). The CDR3 is 12 amino acids. The DNA of the CDR3 is TGTGCCAGCAGCCCCTCGGGAGAGACCCAGTACTTC. Its protein is CASSPSGETQYF.

This clone showed up just once. The junction and the germline gene differ at one end; a read error may be behind it. The chain combines TRBV7-9 with TRBJ2-3, with D tentatively TRBD2 (6 bases). The CDR3 contains 16 residues. Germline CDR1 is SEHNR and CDR2 is FQNEAQ (reference sequence). CDR3: CASSLGKTGLTDTQYF. The CDR3 DNA sequence: TGTGCCAGCAGTTTAGGGAAGACGGGACTCACAGATACGCAGTATTTT.

In DNA, the CDR3 is TGTGCCAGCTCCCGGGAGCGGGCAATAGCCAAAAACATTCAGTACTTC. This sequence encodes CASSRERAIAKNIQYF. The V call is TRBV18, the J call TRBJ2-4, with D possibly TRBD2 on 6 matching bases. Germline lookup yields CDR1 KGHSH and CDR2 LQKENI. The CDR3 runs 16 residues. V was cut by 6 bases and J by 0 bases, with 15 bases left in between.

The chain links TRBV28 to TRBJ2-7; the match to TRBD2 covers 8 bases. With 5 bases clipped from V and 2 bases from J, the junction kept 2 bases outside the gene matches. The CDR3 sequence is 13 residues long. Germline values: CDR1 MDHEN, CDR2 SYDVKM. The CDR3 DNA reads TGTGCCAGCAGTGCGGGGGGAACCTACGAGCAGTACTTC. Amino acids: CASSAGGTYEQYF.

The chain employs TRBV5-1 and TRBJ1-2; the D is unclear. The germline CDR1 and CDR2 sequences are SGHRS and YFSETQ. V dropped 0 bases and J dropped 11 bases, with 14 bases sitting between them. The CDR3 length is 13 residues. The CDR3 loop reads CASSLAGISSYTF. CDR3 in DNA: TGCGCCAGCAGCTTGGCCGGGATCAGCTCGTACACCTTC.

The chain employs TRBV28 and TRBJ2-3, with D unclear. Between the trimmed V and J ends, which lost 5 bases and 3 bases, there was a span of 15 bases. Per the germline V gene, CDR1 is MDHEN and CDR2 is SYDVKM. The CDR3 is made up of 15 amino acids. CDR3 coding DNA: TGTGCCAGCAGTAAAATTTGGGGTTGGACAGATACGCAGTATTTT. Translated: CASSKIWGWTDTQYF.

The chain joins TRBV28 to TRBJ2-7, with D hard to call. The CDR3 sequence is 14 residues long. Trimming cost V 5 bases and J 3 bases, with 14 bases left between them. CDR1 MDHEN and CDR2 SYDVKM come from the germline V gene. DNA for the CDR3: TGTGCCAGCAGTGCCCCTGGACGGCTCTACGAGCAGTACTTC. Residues: CASSAPGRLYEQYF.

This chain connects TRBV6-6 to TRBJ1-2, with 8 bases aligning to TRBD1. V lost 8 bases and J lost 7; bases outside the gene matches: 9. The CDR3 totals 13 residues. Germline loops: CDR1 MNHNY, CDR2 SVGAGI (reference sequence). The CDR3 loop is CASSRTGRSGYTF. The CDR3 coding sequence is TGTGCCAGCTCCCGGACAGGGAGGAGTGGCTACACCTTC.

The J gene is TRBJ1-5, the V gene TRBV28; D might be TRBD1 (5 bases). Looked up from germline, CDR1 is MDHEN and CDR2 is SYDVKM. CDR3 length equals 12 residues. Trimming stripped 8 bases from V and 6 bases from J, with 11 bases between. Here the CDR3 reads CASGGGIQPQHF. The CDR3 DNA reads TGTGCCAGCGGGGGGGGAATTCAGCCCCAGCATTTT. The full variable domain, in which reference TRBV28 and TRBJ1-5 provide the parts outside the CDR3, is DVKVTQSSRYLVKRTGEKVFLECVQDMDHENMFWYRQDPGLGLRLIYFSYDVKMKEKGDIPEGYSVSREKKERFSLILESASTNQTSMYLCASGGGIQPQHFGDGTRLSIL.